This TCR beta chain was found in a study of beta chain features in type 1 diabetes (dated by TCRdb to the late 2010s). Study-level background: No differences in mean age, gender distribution, total cell number or subset yield were found between patients and healthy donors. A total of about 110 million sorted cells were examined across all samples, and the number of cells per subset was strongly correlated with RNA yield. The study compared TCRB repertoires of sorted circulating CD4+ T cell subsets between recently diagnosed type 1 diabetes patients and matched healthy donors. Regulatory and stem cell-like memory subsets were isolated from only 8 patients and roughly eight healthy donors, whereas naive and central memory subsets came from all 30 or so donors. Broader findings and caveats from the paper: Because the HLA sub-analyses included only small numbers of individuals, any influence of HLA type on TCRB rearrangement was left unresolved. PCR may preferentially amplify shorter templates, but because patient and control samples were amplified and corrected together, any resulting skew would affect both groups equally. Because cDNA rather than genomic DNA was sequenced, highly expressing activated cells could have been over-represented, although no difference in activation and CD3 levels was found between groups. Fewer insertions and more nucleotide deletions at VDJ recombination sites were observed in patients with type 1 diabetes, implying thymic rearrangement abnormalities. Naive, central memory and regulatory TCRB repertoires appeared more similar among patients than among healthy donors. In all four CD4+ subsets, TCRB CDR3 length was moderately but significantly shorter in type 1 diabetes patients.

The entire amount of isolated RNA was reverse transcribed using the High Capacity cDNA Reverse Transcription Kit, so the sequenced TCRB transcripts were expressed ones. Naive, central memory and regulatory T cell samples underwent deep immunoSEQ sequencing, averaging around 4 million total reads per sample. After sorted cells were lysed in RLT buffer, RNA was extracted with DNase-treated RNeasy Micro or Mini kits, with the choice depending on cell number. Each cell subset was processed separately to prevent cross-contamination, with patient and healthy donor samples processed together. The immunoSEQ multiplex PCR was used to amplify TCRB sequences from cDNA, generating 87-bp fragments that spanned the CDR3 region. Sequencing of the amplicons was performed on the Illumina HiSeq platform. Concerning the study's data processing: Synthetic template baselines were used to correct PCR bias computationally, reads within Hamming distance 2 were collapsed, and singletons that could not be merged were discarded. Reads were aligned against IMGT to assign V, D and J genes, CDR3 length and insertions or deletions at six rearrangement sites. Clonotype counts were normalized to sorted cell number within each subset before computing true diversity and Gini coefficients with the tcR R package. The overlap coefficient, calculated on TCRB nucleotide sequences, was used to measure repertoire sharing. Out-of-frame TCRB sequences from naive cells were analyzed to stand in for the pre-selection repertoire. The source is immuneACCESS, and TCRdb retained only in-frame sequences with V and J called. Part of the clones is not carried over; for the studies checked, unresolved V genes explain less than half of this, and the remainder is unexplained. The V and J calls and clone size come from that table; D and trimming were worked out from the DNA. The sample yields approximately 200,000 clones; 7.5% to 10% were counted once. The ten largest make up about 0.03% of the sample.

Each donor gave one peripheral blood draw, around 0.12 L on average, collected into heparinised tubes. A BD FACSAria II was used to sort naive, central memory, regulatory and stem cell-like memory CD4+ T cells with a panel that included CD45RO, CCR7, CD25, CD127, CD95 and CD27. Every sorted population had a purity above 95%. PBMCs were separated immediately by Lymphoprep density gradient centrifugation and were stained directly, without being cultured. So that batch effects would be minimized, each experiment stained and sorted samples in pairs, pairing one healthy donor with one patient. Spanning cysteine to phenylalanine, the CDR3 consists of 16 amino acids. Only CDR3 DNA remains: 48 bases, in frame from the first base. Taken from the germline V gene (reference sequence), the CDR1 and CDR2 loops are PRHDT and FYEKMQ. Between the V and J ends, shortened by 2 bases and 0 bases respectively, the junction contains 11 bases.

As regards this clone: The clone's antigen remains unknown. Base-call qualities are not available, and no considerably larger clone is one nucleotide away.

Sample: naive CD4+ T cells from blood. This specimen's cell subset or site label, interpreted: true naive CD4+ T cells. This sequence originates from a woman aged 18-30 years in good health. The V and J genes are TRBV13 and TRBJ2-1; there is no confident call for the D gene. The DNA sequence reads TGTGCCAGCAGCTTAATGTTCGACACCTCCTACAATGAGCAGTTCTTC. Translation gives CASSLMFDTSYNEQFF.